The rows below give T cell receptor beta chains drawn from one sample of a study of T-cell reconstitution after alpha-beta-depleted transplantation in children. TCRdb re-analysed the PCR reads in MiXCR, keeping a single row per CDR3 protein. The sample contains a few thousand distinct CDR3 sequences, around 7% of which appear only once. This material consisted of PBMCs, mostly from graft donor cells, taken 60 days after TCRalphabeta/CD19-depleted stem cell transplant. The receptor source for this set is a boy younger than two who had a stem cell transplant for SCID, so the T cells may come from the graft donor. CDR3s include the opening cysteine and the closing phenylalanine or tryptophan. The D gene is left open where the match is weak. Clone size is given for some rows only: seen once, a few or many times, or a class if the clone is expanded.

j_gene	abundance	v_gene	d_gene	CDR3aa	CDR3nt
TRBJ2-1	medium-sized	TRBV7-2	-	CASSLGKGNRGPTYNEQFF	TGTGCCAGCAGCTTAGGGAAGGGAAATCGAGGTCCTACCTACAATGAGCAGTTCTTC
TRBJ2-2	many	TRBV21-1	-	CASSKGGGQGTTRDTGELFF	TGTGCCAGCAGCAAAGGGGGTGGGCAGGGAACCACGAGGGACACCGGGGAGCTGTTTTTT
TRBJ2-5	medium-sized	TRBV10-3	-	CAISESGKSPEETQYF	TGTGCCATCAGTGAGTCGGGGAAGTCCCCCGAAGAGACCCAGTACTTC
TRBJ2-5	medium-sized	TRBV10-3	-	CATLGGPQETQYF	TGTGCCACCCTGGGAGGACCCCAAGAGACCCAGTACTTC
TRBJ2-4	many	TRBV5-4	-	CASSFRGHPLGAKNIQYF	TGTGCCAGCAGCTTCCGGGGGCATCCGCTTGGAGCCAAAAACATTCAGTACTTC
TRBJ2-5	medium-sized	TRBV29-1	-	CSVEGGDGWWETQYF	TGCAGCGTTGAAGGGGGGGACGGTTGGTGGGAGACCCAGTACTTC
TRBJ2-1	medium-sized	TRBV21-1	-	CASSNCANEALGPGNEQFF	TGTGCCAGCAGCAATTGTGCTAATGAGGCCCTTGGACCCGGCAATGAGCAGTTCTTC
TRBJ2-1	medium-sized	TRBV5-1	TRBD2	CASSWSGDYNEQFF	TGCGCCAGCAGCTGGAGCGGGGACTACAATGAGCAGTTCTTC
TRBJ2-3	medium-sized	TRBV5-1	-	CASIADGNTQYF	TGCGCCAGCATTGCAGATGGGAATACGCAGTATTTT
TRBJ2-5	-	TRBV5-5	-	CAISAGVTQETQYF	TGTGCCATCAGCGCTGGGGTAACTCAAGAGACCCAGTACTTC
TRBJ2-5	-	TRBV3-1	-	CASTRRVLATRTFIRAQYF	TGTGCCTCCACCCGACGGGTCCTAGCGACACGAACATTCATTAGGGCCCAGTACTTC
TRBJ1-5	-	TRBV5-4	-	CAISSGLLCVLGNQPQHF	TGTGCCATCAGCTCCGGGCTCCTCTGCGTGCTAGGAAATCAGCCCCAGCATTTT
TRBJ1-3	medium-sized	TRBV10-3	-	CAIGLSGNTIYF	TGTGCCATCGGTCTCTCTGGAAACACCATATATTTT
TRBJ2-3	medium-sized	TRBV2	-	CASSPYRTDTQYF	TGTGCCAGCAGTCCTTACAGAACAGATACGCAGTATTTT